This T cell receptor beta chain was retrieved from a study of CXCR3-negative and CXCR3-positive naive CD8 T cells. Study-wide results and caveats: More hydrophobic TRB CDR3s were found in CXCR3-positive naive cells than in CXCR3-negative naive cells.

Comment on this clonotype: What it binds is unknown.

UMI labels and 5' RACE were used to prepare the TRB cDNA libraries. TCRdb re-called the 5' RACE reads and catalogs CDR3 proteins one per entry, DNA excluded. Reported are roughly 120,000 distinct CDR3 sequences; the ten largest clones contain 0.59%. Germline V gives CDR1 SGHVS, CDR2 FQNEAQ. The CDR3 is made up of 19 amino acids. This chain links TRBV7-8 with TRBJ2-6. Sequencing input: naive CXCR3+ CD8+ T cells from blood. The subset denotes: CD45RO-CCR7+CD27+CD95- naive CD8+ T cells expressing CXCR3 (TNR3+). This TCR derives from a human donor in good health. Some clones in this sample may be carry-over from other donors' samples. The CDR3 protein is CASSTPEATHPSGANVLTF.